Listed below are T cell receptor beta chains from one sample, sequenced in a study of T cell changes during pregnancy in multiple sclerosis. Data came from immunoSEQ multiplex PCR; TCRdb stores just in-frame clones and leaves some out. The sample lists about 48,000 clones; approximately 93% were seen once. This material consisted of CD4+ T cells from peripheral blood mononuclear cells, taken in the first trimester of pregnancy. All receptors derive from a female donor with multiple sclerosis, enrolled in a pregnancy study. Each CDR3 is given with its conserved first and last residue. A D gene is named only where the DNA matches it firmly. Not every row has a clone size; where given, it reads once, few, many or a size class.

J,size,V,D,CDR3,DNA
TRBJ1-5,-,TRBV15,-,CATSRDHSGQPQHF,TGTGCCACCAGCAGAGATCATTCGGGACAGCCCCAGCATTTT
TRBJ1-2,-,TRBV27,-,CASSSRDGSYGYTF,TGTGCCAGCAGTTCGAGGGACGGGAGCTATGGCTACACCTTC
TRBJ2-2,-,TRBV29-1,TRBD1,CSAQRRGQGTGELFF,TGCAGCGCCCAGAGAAGGGGACAGGGGACCGGGGAGCTGTTTTTT
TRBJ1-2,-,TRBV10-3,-,CAISPGGQGGYGYTF,TGTGCCATCAGCCCCGGGGGGCAGGGAGGCTATGGCTACACCTTC
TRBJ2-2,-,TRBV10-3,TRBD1,CAISPDRAETGELFF,TGTGCCATCAGTCCTGACAGGGCGGAGACCGGGGAGCTGTTTTTT
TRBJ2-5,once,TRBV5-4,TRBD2,CASSLRTSGGAGETQYF,TGTGCCAGCAGCTTACGGACTAGCGGGGGGGCTGGGGAGACCCAGTACTTC
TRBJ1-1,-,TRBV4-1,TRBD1,CASSRGTGRVNTEAFF,TGCGCCAGCAGCCGCGGGACAGGGAGGGTGAACACTGAAGCTTTCTTT
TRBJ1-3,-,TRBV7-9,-,CASSRGQLSGNTIYF,TGTGCCAGCAGCCGTGGACAGCTCTCTGGAAACACCATATATTTT
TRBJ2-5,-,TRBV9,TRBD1,CASSVTLTGGAETQYF,TGTGCCAGCAGCGTCACACTGACAGGGGGCGCGGAGACCCAGTACTTC
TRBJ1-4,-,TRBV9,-,CASSALTVGGGIEKLFF,TGTGCCAGCAGCGCCTTGACCGTAGGCGGCGGCATTGAAAAACTGTTTTTT
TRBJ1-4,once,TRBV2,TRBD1,CASSRTGLNEKLFF,TGTGCCAGCAGTCGGACAGGGCTTAATGAAAAACTGTTTTTT
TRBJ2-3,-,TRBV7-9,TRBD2,CASRLTSGGPGTDTQYF,TGTGCCAGCAGGCTGACTAGCGGGGGGCCGGGGACAGATACGCAGTATTTT
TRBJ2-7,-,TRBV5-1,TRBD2,CASSLGPTSGASYEQYF,TGCGCCAGCAGCTTGGGGCCCACTAGCGGGGCCTCCTACGAGCAGTACTTC
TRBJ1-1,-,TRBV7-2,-,CASSPRAENTEAFF,TGTGCCAGCAGCCCCAGGGCAGAGAACACTGAAGCTTTCTTT
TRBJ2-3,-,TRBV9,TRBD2,CASSVGPTSGGTDTQYF,TGTGCCAGCAGCGTAGGACCGACTAGCGGAGGCACAGATACGCAGTATTTT
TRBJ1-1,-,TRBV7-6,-,CASSAADKAATEAFF,TGTGCCAGCTCTGCTGCGGACAAGGCTGCCACTGAAGCTTTCTTT
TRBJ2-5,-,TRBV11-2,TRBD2,CASRLAGGQETQYF,TGTGCCAGCAGGCTAGCGGGGGGACAAGAGACCCAGTACTTC
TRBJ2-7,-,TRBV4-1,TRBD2,CASSQDQAGGYEQYF,TGCGCCAGCAGCCAAGATCAAGCGGGGGGCTACGAGCAGTACTTC
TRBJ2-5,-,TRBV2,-,CARGIQETQYF,TGTGCCAGGGGCATACAAGAGACCCAGTACTTC
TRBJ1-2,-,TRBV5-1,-,CASTRDGGGFYGYTF,TGCGCCAGCACCCGGGACGGGGGAGGCTTTTATGGCTACACCTTC
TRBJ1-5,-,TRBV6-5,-,CASSPRSNQPQHF,TGTGCCAGCAGTCCCCGTAGCAATCAGCCCCAGCATTTT
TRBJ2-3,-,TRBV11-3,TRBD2,CASSPGGPVKDTQYF,TGTGCCAGCAGCCCGGGGGGGCCGGTGAAAGATACGCAGTATTTT
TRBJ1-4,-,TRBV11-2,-,CASSFTTTNEKLFF,TGTGCCAGCAGCTTCACTACAACTAATGAAAAACTGTTTTTT
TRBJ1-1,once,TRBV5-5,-,CASSETGSTNTEAFF,TGTGCCAGCAGTGAAACGGGGTCCACGAACACTGAAGCTTTCTTT
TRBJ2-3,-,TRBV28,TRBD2,CASSLDGGGTDTQYF,TGTGCCAGCAGTTTAGACGGGGGGGGGACAGATACGCAGTATTTT
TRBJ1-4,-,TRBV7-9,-,CASSLAGATNEKLFF,TGTGCCAGCAGTCTCGCGGGGGCAACTAATGAAAAACTGTTTTTT
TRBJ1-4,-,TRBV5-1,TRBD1,CASSEGQGDEKLFF,TGCGCCAGCAGCGAGGGACAGGGAGATGAAAAACTGTTTTTT
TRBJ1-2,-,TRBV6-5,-,CASSYSRVPLYGYTF,TGTGCCAGCAGTTACTCGAGGGTACCCCTCTATGGCTACACCTTC
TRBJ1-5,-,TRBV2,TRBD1,CASSQGTASNQPQHF,TGTGCCAGCAGCCAAGGGACAGCTAGCAATCAGCCCCAGCATTTT
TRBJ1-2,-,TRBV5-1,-,CASSFPRAQDGYTF,TGCGCCAGCAGCTTCCCCCGCGCGCAGGATGGCTACACCTTC
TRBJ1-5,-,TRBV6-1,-,CASSKQINQPQHF,TGTGCCAGCAGTAAACAGATCAATCAGCCCCAGCATTTT
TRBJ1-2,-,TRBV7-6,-,CASSLALHEVSSGYTF,TGTGCCAGCAGCTTAGCCCTCCATGAAGTCTCGAGTGGCTACACCTTC
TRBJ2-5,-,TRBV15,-,CATSGNQETQYF,TGTGCCACCTCGGGGAATCAAGAGACCCAGTACTTC
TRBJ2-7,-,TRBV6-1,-,CATQQSYEQYF,TGTGCCACCCAACAGTCCTACGAGCAGTACTTC
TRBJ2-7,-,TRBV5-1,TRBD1,CASSLGDRGSSYEQYF,TGCGCCAGCAGCTTGGGGGACAGGGGGTCCTCCTACGAGCAGTACTTC
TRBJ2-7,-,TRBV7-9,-,CASSRTVYEQYF,TGTGCCAGCAGCCGTACAGTATACGAGCAGTACTTC
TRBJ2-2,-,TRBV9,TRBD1,CASSVLPGQEMTGELFF,TGTGCCAGCAGCGTCCTGCCGGGACAGGAGATGACCGGGGAGCTGTTTTTT
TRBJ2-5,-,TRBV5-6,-,CASSSGPWETQYF,TGTGCCAGCAGCTCAGGGCCGTGGGAGACCCAGTACTTC
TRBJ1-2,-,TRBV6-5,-,CASRRSGRQGYTF,TGTGCCAGCAGACGATCAGGCAGGCAAGGCTACACCTTC
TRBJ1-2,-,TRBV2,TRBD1,CASNRQGAQEYGYTF,TGTGCCAGCAATCGACAGGGGGCGCAAGAGTATGGCTACACCTTC
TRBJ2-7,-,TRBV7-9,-,CASSLAVPGSFREQYF,TGTGCCAGCAGCTTAGCGGTGCCGGGAAGCTTCAGGGAGCAGTACTTC
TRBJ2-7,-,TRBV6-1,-,CASSEIGTRTYEQYF,TGTGCCAGCAGTGAAATCGGGACAAGAACCTACGAGCAGTACTTC
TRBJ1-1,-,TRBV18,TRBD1,CASSPQTGRLNTEAFF,TGTGCCAGCTCACCCCAGACAGGGAGATTGAACACTGAAGCTTTCTTT
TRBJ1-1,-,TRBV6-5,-,CASTNGRGGTEAFF,TGTGCCAGCACCAACGGGAGGGGAGGTACTGAAGCTTTCTTT
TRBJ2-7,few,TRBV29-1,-,CSVGHSYEQYF,TGCAGCGTTGGGCATTCCTACGAGCAGTACTTC
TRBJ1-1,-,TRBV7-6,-,CASSLGGAEAFF,TGTGCCAGCAGCTTAGGGGGCGCTGAAGCTTTCTTT
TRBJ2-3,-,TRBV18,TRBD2,CASSPGRAGGTDTQYF,TGTGCCAGCTCACCAGGTCGAGCGGGAGGCACAGATACGCAGTATTTT
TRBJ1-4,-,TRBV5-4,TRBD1,CASSLQGKELFF,TGTGCCAGCAGCTTACAGGGGAAGGAACTGTTTTTT
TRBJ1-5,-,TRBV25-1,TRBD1,CASSADRDRGQPQHF,TGTGCCAGCAGTGCAGACCGGGACAGGGGACAGCCCCAGCATTTT
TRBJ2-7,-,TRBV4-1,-,CASSLEGTVWGEQYF,TGCGCCAGCAGCCTGGAGGGAACAGTCTGGGGGGAGCAGTACTTC
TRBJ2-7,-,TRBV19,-,CASTAEFYEQYF,TGTGCCAGTACCGCCGAGTTCTACGAGCAGTACTTC
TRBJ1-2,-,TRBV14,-,CASSQDRARGSTF,TGTGCCAGCAGCCAAGATCGGGCCAGGGGTTCGACCTTC
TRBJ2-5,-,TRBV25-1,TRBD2,CASSEVRELAGRKETQYF,TGTGCCAGCAGTGAAGTCCGTGAACTAGCGGGGAGAAAAGAGACCCAGTACTTC
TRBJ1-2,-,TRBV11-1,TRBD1,CASSLGRGHLNGYTF,TGTGCCAGCAGCTTAGGGAGGGGGCATTTAAATGGCTACACCTTC
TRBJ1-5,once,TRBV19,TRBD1,CASSRDRGSNQPQHF,TGTGCCAGTAGTAGAGACAGGGGAAGTAATCAGCCCCAGCATTTT
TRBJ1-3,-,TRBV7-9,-,CAYQQTGGSGNTIYF,TGTGCCTATCAACAAACAGGTGGCTCTGGAAACACCATATATTTT
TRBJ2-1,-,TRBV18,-,CASSLGGNEQFF,TGTGCCAGCTCATTAGGAGGGAATGAGCAGTTCTTC
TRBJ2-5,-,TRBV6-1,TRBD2,CASTRPSGLGETQYF,TGTGCCAGCACGAGGCCTAGCGGGTTGGGAGAGACCCAGTACTTC
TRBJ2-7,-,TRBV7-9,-,CASSLEILAEDEQYF,TGTGCCAGCAGCTTAGAGATCCTGGCTGAGGACGAGCAGTACTTC